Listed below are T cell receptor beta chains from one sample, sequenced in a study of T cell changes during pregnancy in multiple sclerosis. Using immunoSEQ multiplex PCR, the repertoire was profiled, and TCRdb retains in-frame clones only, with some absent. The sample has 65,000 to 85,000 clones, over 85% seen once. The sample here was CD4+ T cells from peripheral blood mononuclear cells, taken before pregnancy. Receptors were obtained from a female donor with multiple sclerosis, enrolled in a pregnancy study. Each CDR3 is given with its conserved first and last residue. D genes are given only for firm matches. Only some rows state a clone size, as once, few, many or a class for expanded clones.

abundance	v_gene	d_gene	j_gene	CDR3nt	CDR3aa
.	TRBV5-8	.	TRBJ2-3	TGTGCCAGCAGCTTAGGGGGCACAGATACGCAGTATTTT	CASSLGGTDTQYF
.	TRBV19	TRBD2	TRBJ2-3	TGTGCCAGCGACCTCGGGACTAGCGGGGTGGATACGCAGTATTTT	CASDLGTSGVDTQYF
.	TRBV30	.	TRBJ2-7	TGTGCCGGATTGGTCCAGGGCTACGAGCAGTACTTC	CAGLVQGYEQYF
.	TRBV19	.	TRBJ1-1	TGTGCCAGTAGTATACTCCACGGGAACACTGAAGCTTTCTTT	CASSILHGNTEAFF
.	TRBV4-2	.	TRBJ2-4	TGTGCCAGCAGCCACCCGCGGGCGGGAGCCAAAAACATTCAGTACTTC	CASSHPRAGAKNIQYF
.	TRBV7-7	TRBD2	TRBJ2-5	TGTGCCAGCAGCCTCGGACTAGCGGGGGGGCAAGAGACCCAGTACTTC	CASSLGLAGGQETQYF
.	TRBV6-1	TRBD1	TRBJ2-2	TGTGCCAGCACCGAAGGACAGGCGAACACCGGGGAGCTGTTTTTT	CASTEGQANTGELFF
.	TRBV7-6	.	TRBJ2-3	TGTGCCAGCAGCCCGACTAGTACAGATACGCAGTATTTT	CASSPTSTDTQYF
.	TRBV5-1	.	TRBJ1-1	TGCGCCAGCAGCTTGCACCCACTACAAAACACTGAAGCTTTCTTT	CASSLHPLQNTEAFF
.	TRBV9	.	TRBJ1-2	TGTGCCAGCAGCGTAGCGTCCGGGGGTAGGTCTGGCTACACCTTC	CASSVASGGRSGYTF
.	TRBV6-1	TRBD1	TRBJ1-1	TGTGCCAGCAGCGGGTTGACAGGGGGAGGCACTGAAGCTTTCTTT	CASSGLTGGGTEAFF
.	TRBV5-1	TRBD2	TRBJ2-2	TGCGCCAGCAGCTTTGGGGGAGGGCCCACCGGGGAGCTGTTTTTT	CASSFGGGPTGELFF
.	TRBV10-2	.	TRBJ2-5	TGCGCCACGTGCCTGGCGGCCCTCCAAGAGACCCAGTACTTC	CATCLAALQETQYF
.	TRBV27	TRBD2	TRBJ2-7	TGTGCCGTGAGAACTGGCGGGGGAGTGGAGCAGTACTTC	CAVRTGGGVEQYF
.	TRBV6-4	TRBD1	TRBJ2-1	TGTGCCAGCAGTGAAGAGACAGGGGGTTCCTACAATGAGCAGTTCTTC	CASSEETGGSYNEQFF
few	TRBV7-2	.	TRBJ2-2	TGTGCCAGCAGCTTAGCCAGCGGACCCACCGGGGAGCTGTTTTTT	CASSLASGPTGELFF
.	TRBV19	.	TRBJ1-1	TGTGCCAGTAGTATAGATGGAGGGTTGAACACTGAAGCTTTCTTT	CASSIDGGLNTEAFF
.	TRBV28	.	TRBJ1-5	TGTGCCAGCAGTCCGGGAGGGGTAGGCAATCAGCCCCAGCATTTT	CASSPGGVGNQPQHF
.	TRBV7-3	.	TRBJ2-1	TGTGCCAGCAGCTTAATCGGAGGCGCGGGAAGAGGTAATGAGCAGTTCTTC	CASSLIGGAGRGNEQFF
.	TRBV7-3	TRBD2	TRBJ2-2	TGTGCCAGCAGCTTATCTAGCGGGAGTGACACCGGGGAGCTGTTTTTT	CASSLSSGSDTGELFF
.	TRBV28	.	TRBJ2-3	TGTGCCAGCAGTCCCGCCCGGGGGTCAGATACGCAGTATTTT	CASSPARGSDTQYF
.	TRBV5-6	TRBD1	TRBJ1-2	TGTGCCAGCAGCTTGGGAGTACAGGGGCAGATCGGCTACACCTTC	CASSLGVQGQIGYTF
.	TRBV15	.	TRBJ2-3	TGTGCCACCAGCATCAACCCCCCACAGGTGGCGGATACGCAGTATTTT	CATSINPPQVADTQYF
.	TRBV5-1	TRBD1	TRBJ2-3	TGCGCCAGCAGCTTAATGACAGGGAGCACAGATACGCAGTATTTT	CASSLMTGSTDTQYF
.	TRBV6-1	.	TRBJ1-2	TGTGCCAGCAGTGACGGGTCCTATGGCTACACCTTC	CASSDGSYGYTF
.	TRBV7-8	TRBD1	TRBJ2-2	TGTGCCAGCAGCTTAGTAAGGACAGGGGTGACCGGGGAGCTGTTTTTT	CASSLVRTGVTGELFF
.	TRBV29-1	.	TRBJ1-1	TGCAGCGCCGGACAGCAGGAAGCTTTCTTT	CSAGQQEAFF
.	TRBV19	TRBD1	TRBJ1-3	TGTGCCAGTAGTACAACAGGGGATTCTGGAAACACCATATATTTT	CASSTTGDSGNTIYF
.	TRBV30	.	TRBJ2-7	TGTGCCTCTATGCCGGACGGACACTACGAGCAGTACTTC	CASMPDGHYEQYF
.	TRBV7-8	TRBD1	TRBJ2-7	TGTGCCAGCAGCACGCCGGGACAGGGGCTGTACGAGCAGTACTTC	CASSTPGQGLYEQYF
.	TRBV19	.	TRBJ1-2	TGTGCCAGTAGTATAGGTACGGGAGGCTATGGCTACACCTTC	CASSIGTGGYGYTF
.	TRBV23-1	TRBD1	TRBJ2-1	TGCGCCAGCAGTCAAGGAGACAGGGCCCCCAATGAGCAGTTCTTC	CASSQGDRAPNEQFF
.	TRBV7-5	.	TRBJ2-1	TGTGTCAGAAGCCCTGTTCGGGACTCCTACAATGAGCAGTTCTTC	CVRSPVRDSYNEQFF
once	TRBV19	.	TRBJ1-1	TGTGCCAGTAGTATTCTACCAGGGCATAAAGCTTTCTTT	CASSILPGHKAFF
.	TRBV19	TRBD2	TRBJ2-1	TGTGCCAGTAGTATAGACCTGACTAGCGGGCCGACTAATGAGCAGTTCTTC	CASSIDLTSGPTNEQFF
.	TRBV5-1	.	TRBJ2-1	TGCGCCAGCAGCTTGGCCGGGTTCAGCGAGGGCAATGAGCAGTTCTTC	CASSLAGFSEGNEQFF
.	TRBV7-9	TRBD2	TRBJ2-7	TGTGCCAGCAGCTTAGTTATGGCTAGCGGGCCTCTTGGCGAGCAGTACTTC	CASSLVMASGPLGEQYF
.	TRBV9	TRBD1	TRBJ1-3	TGTGCCAGCACCCTGGGGACAGGGTTCGGAAACACCATATATTTT	CASTLGTGFGNTIYF
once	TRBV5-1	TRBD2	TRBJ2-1	TGCGCCAGCACCCGGACTAGCGGGAGTTCCTACAATGAGCAGTTCTTC	CASTRTSGSSYNEQFF
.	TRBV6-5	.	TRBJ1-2	TGTGCCAGCATAGCGGGTTACGGCGGCTACACCTTC	CASIAGYGGYTF
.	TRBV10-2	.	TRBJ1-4	TGCGCCAGCCTCCGGTCTCAGGGAAAACTGTTTTTT	CASLRSQGKLFF
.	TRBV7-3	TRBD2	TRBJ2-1	TGTGCCAGCAGCTTAAGAAGCGGGGGAAACAATGAGCAGTTCTTC	CASSLRSGGNNEQFF
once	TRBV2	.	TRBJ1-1	TGTGCCAGCAGTGGGTTAGACAGGAACACTGAAGCTTTCTTT	CASSGLDRNTEAFF
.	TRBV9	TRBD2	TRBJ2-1	TGTGCCAGCAGCGCTAGCGGGGGGGACGGTGAGCAGTTCTTC	CASSASGGDGEQFF
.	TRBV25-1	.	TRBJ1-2	TGTGCCAGCAGTGGGGGGCTCGGTGGCTACACCTTC	CASSGGLGGYTF
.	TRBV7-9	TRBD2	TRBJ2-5	TGTGCCAGCAGCTTAGCGGGCTTAGCGGGACAAGAGACCCAGTACTTC	CASSLAGLAGQETQYF
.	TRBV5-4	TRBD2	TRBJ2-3	TGTGCCAGCAGGAATGCGGCGGGGGGGAGCACAGATACGCAGTATTTT	CASRNAAGGSTDTQYF
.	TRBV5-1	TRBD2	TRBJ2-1	TGCGCCAGCAGCTTGAACGCGGGAGGCTCCTCTATATACAATGAGCAGTTCTTC	CASSLNAGGSSIYNEQFF
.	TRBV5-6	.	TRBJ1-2	TGTGCCAGCAGCTTGGGGGGCAGGGCTGGCTACACCTTC	CASSLGGRAGYTF
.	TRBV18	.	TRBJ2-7	TGTGCCAGCTCACCGACACAATTCTACGAGCAGTACTTC	CASSPTQFYEQYF
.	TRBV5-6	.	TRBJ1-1	TGTGCCAGCAGCCGCGGACAGCCTGAAGCTTTCTTT	CASSRGQPEAFF
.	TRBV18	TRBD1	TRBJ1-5	TGTGCCAGCTCACCCGACAGGGCCGCTAGCAATCAGCCCCAGCATTTT	CASSPDRAASNQPQHF
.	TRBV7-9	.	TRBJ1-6	TGTGCCAGCAGCCTCGTGCGGGGCAGTGATTCACCCCTCCACTTT	CASSLVRGSDSPLHF
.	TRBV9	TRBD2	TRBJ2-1	TGTGCCAGCAGCGTAGTCGGGGGGGCCTGGGATGAGCAGTTCTTC	CASSVVGGAWDEQFF
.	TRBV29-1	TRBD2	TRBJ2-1	TGCAGCACCCTGGGACTAGCGGCGTACAATGAGCAGTTCTTC	CSTLGLAAYNEQFF